This TCR beta chain is drawn from a study of blood T cell repertoires in COVID-19. Across the study: Samples came from the United States, Italy and Spain, spanning acute and convalescent COVID-19. Nucleic acid was either cDNA or gDNA, and it came from T cells, B-cell-depleted T cells, or PBMCs.

How the authors handled the data: The assay estimated nucleated cells by amplifying reference gene primers. Clones were sequenced by immunoSEQ multiplex PCR, and TCRdb holds only the in-frame ones, with some missing. D and trimming were read from the DNA, whereas the V and J calls and clone size are those reported in that table. The table shows around 270,000 clones, with around 89% occurring only once. With V trimmed by 6 bases and J by 8 bases, 10 bases remained unmatched. This CDR3 region has 15 residues. Germline CDR1 reads LNHDA; CDR2 reads SQIVND (reference sequence). The genes are TRBV19 and TRBJ1-2; 12 bases align to TRBD1. The source is a man aged 35 to 55 with acute or convalescent COVID-19. The sample comprised peripheral blood. CDR3 region: CASSRPGQGAKGYTF. CDR3 nucleotide sequence: TGTGCCAGTAGCCGCCCGGGACAGGGGGCGAAAGGCTACACCTTC. Using reference TRBV19 and TRBJ1-2 for the parts outside the CDR3, the full variable domain is DGGITQSPKYLFRKEGQNVTLSCEQNLNHDAMYWYRQDPGQGLRLIYYSQIVNDFQKGDIAEGYSVSREKKESFPLTVTSAQKNPTAFYLCASSRPGQGAKGYTFGSGTRLTVV.